This T cell receptor (beta chain) is from a study of T cell responses to AZD1222 COVID-19 vaccine. About the research overall: Researchers grouped second doses given at about 4 or about 12 weeks into one pool.

Turning to this clone: Its antigen remains unidentified.

Sequencing was performed with immunoSEQ multiplex PCR; in TCRdb, only in-frame clones are kept and a portion is missing. The repertoire holds around 130,000 clones, with about 90% as singletons. Findings and caveats of the study: Variant regions that are unmutated are reportedly the target of nearly half of spike-specific TCRs. None of the repertoires were sampled until the peak T cell response had passed.

Trimming took 3 bases from V and 1 from J, leaving 7 bases between them. CDR3 length: 13 residues. Germline loops: CDR1 SGHAT, CDR2 FQNNGV. The sequenced sample was peripheral blood, obtained on day 0 of AZD1222 vaccination. The chain recombines TRBV11-2 with TRBJ2-7; D uncertain. This sequence originates from an adult in good health. The CDR3 region is CASSFIGSYEQYF. CDR3 nucleotides: TGTGCCAGCAGCTTCATCGGGTCCTACGAGCAGTACTTC.